The present entry profiles one TCR beta chain with its context. The target antigen is unknown. The data belong to a study of shared clonotypes between healthy human individuals. 200 ng DNA, about 30,000 T cell genomes, went into each sorted-subset replicate PCR. Profiled with immunoSEQ multiplex PCR; TCRdb holds only in-frame clones, not every one. The data show about 2.4 million clones, with roughly 93% seen just once and around 0.37% held by the top ten. CDR1 is MDHEN, CDR2 SYDVKM, per germline. CDR3 length equals 15 residues. J was trimmed by 7 bases and V by 6 bases; bases with no gene match: 9. Study-wide points: Clonotypes shared by all four donors outscored non-shared clonotypes in generation probability.

Specimen: naive CD4+ T cells from PBMCs. The subset: CD45RA+ positively selected. The sequence was obtained from a young man in good health. Some clones in this sample may be carry-over from other donors' samples. The chain carries TRBV28 and TRBJ1-6, with 7 bases matching TRBD1. CDR3 coding DNA: TGTGCCAGCAGCAAAACAGGGGCCCTCAATTCACCCCTCCACTTT. Amino acids: CASSKTGALNSPLHF.